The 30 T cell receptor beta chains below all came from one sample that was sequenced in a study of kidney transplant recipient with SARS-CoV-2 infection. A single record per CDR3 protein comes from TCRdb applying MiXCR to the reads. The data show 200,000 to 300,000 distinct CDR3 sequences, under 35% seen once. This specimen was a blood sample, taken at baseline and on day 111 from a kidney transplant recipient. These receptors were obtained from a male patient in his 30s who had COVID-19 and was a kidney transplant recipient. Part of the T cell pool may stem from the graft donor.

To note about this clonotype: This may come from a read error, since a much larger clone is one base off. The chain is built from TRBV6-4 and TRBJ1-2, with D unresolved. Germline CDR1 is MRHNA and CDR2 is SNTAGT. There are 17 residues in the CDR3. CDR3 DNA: TGTGTCAGCAGTGGCAGGTACTCACACGGAAAGACCTATGGCTACACCTTC. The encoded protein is CVSSGRYSHGKTYGYTF.

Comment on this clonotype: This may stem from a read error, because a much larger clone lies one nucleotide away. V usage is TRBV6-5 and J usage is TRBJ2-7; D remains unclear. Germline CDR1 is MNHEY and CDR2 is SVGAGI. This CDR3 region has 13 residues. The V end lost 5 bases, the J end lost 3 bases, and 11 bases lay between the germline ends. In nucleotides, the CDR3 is TGTGCCAGCAGTGGAGAGTGGGTCTACGAGCAGTACTTC. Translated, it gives CASSGEWVYEQYF.

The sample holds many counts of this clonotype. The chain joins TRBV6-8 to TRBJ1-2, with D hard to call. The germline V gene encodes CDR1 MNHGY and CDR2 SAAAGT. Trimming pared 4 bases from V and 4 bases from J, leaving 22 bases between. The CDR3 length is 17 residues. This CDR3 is CASSSHRRSRKTYGYTF. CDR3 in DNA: TGTGCCAGCAGTTCACACCGACGCTCTAGAAAGACCTATGGCTACACCTTC.

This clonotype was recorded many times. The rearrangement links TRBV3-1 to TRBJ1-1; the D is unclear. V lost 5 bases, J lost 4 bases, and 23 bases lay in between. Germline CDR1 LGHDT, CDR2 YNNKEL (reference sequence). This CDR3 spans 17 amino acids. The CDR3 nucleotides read TGTGCCAGCAGCGAATTCTATCCCATTTCAATTCGCACTGAAGCTTTCTTT. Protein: CASSEFYPISIRTEAFF. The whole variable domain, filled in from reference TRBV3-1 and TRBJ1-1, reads DTAVSQTPKYLVTQMGNDKSIKCEQNLGHDTMYWYKQDSKKFLKIMFSYNNKELIINETVPNRFSPKSPDKAHLNLHINSLELGDSAVYFCASSEFYPISIRTEAFFGQGTRLTVV.

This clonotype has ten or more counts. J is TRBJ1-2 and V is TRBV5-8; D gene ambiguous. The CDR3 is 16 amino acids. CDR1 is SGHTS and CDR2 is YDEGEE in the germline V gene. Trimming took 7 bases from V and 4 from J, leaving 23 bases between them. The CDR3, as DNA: TGTGCCAGCTTCTGGGCTCATCCACGAAAGACCTATGGCTACACCTTC. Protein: CASFWAHPRKTYGYTF.

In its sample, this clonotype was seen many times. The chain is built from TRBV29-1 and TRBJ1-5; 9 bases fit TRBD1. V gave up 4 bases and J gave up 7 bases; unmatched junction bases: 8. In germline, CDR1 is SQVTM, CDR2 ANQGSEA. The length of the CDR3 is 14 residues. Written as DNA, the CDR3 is TGCAGCGTTGCCGAAGGGACAGGGAACCAGCCCCAGCATTTT. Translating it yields CSVAEGTGNQPQHF.

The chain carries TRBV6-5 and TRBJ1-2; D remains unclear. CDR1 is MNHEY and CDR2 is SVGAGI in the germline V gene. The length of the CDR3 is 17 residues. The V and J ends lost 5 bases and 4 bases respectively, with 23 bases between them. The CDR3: CASSHTLSMRKTYGYTF. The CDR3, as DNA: TGTGCCAGCAGTCACACACTCTCTATGCGAAAGACCTATGGCTACACCTTC.

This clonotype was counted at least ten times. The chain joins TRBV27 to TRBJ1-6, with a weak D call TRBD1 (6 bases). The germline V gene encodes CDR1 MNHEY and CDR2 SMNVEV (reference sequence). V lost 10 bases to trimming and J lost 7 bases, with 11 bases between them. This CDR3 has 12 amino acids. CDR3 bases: TGTGCCACCGCAGGACAGAATTCACCCCTCCACTTT. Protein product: CATAGQNSPLHF.

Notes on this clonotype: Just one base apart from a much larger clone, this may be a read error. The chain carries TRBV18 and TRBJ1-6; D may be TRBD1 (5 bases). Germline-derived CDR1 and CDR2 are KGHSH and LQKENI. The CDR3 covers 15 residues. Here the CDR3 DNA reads TGTGTCAGCTCACCTCAGGGATCCTATAATTCACCCCTCCACTTT. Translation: CVSSPQGSYNSPLHF.

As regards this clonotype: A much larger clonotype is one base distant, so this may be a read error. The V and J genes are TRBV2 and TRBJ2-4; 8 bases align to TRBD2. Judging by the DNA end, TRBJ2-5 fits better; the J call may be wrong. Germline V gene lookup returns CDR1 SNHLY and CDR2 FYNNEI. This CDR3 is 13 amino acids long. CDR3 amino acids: CASSISAGATQYF. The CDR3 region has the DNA TGTGCCAGCAGCATCTCAGCGGGGGCGACCCAGTACTTC.

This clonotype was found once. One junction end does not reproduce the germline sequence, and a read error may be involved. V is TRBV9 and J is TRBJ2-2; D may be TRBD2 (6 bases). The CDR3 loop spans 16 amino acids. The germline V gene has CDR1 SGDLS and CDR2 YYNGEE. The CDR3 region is CASGVVGGPNTGELFF. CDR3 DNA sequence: TGTGCCAGCGGCGTAGTCGGGGGACCGAACACCGGGGAGCTGTTTTTT.

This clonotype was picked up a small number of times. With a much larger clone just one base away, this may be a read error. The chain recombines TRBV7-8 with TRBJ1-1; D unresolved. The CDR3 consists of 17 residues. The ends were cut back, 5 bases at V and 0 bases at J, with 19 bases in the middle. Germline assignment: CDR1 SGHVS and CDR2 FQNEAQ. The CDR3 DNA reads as TGTGCCAGCAGCGCGGTTTGGAGGTCGCGAATGAACACTGAAGCTTTCTTT. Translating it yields CASSAVWRSRMNTEAFF.

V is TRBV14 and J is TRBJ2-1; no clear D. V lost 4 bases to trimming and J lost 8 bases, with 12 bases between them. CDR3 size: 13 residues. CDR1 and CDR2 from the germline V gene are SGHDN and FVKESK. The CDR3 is CASSPFARDEQFF. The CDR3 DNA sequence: TGTGCCAGCAGCCCCTTCGCGCGCGATGAGCAGTTCTTC.

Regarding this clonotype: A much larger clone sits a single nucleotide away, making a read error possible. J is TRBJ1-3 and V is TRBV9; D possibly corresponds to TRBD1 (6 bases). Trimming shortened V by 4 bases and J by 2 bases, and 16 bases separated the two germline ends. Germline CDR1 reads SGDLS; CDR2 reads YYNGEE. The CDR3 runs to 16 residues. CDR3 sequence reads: CASSPKLGAAGNTIYF. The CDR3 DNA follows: TGTGCCAGCAGCCCCAAGCTGGGGGCGGCTGGAAACACCATATATTTT.

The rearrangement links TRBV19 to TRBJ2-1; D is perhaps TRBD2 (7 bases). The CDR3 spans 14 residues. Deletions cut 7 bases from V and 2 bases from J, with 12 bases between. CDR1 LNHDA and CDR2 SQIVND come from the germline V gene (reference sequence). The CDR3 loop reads CASIGGTTYNEQFF. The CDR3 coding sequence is TGTGCCAGTATAGGGGGGACTACCTACAATGAGCAGTTCTTC.

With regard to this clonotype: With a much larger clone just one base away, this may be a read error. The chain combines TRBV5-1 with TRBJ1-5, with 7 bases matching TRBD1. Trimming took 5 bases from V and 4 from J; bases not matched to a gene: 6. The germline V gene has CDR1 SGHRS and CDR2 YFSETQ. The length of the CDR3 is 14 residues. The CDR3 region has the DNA TGCGCCAGCAGGCTCGGACAGGAAAATCAGCCCCAGCATTTT. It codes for CASRLGQENQPQHF.

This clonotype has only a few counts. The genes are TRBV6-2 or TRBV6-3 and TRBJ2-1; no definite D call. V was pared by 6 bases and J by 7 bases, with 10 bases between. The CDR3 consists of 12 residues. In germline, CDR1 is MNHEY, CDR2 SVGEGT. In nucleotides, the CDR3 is TGTGCCAGCAGGCGTACGACGAATGAGCAGTTCTTC. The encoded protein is CASRRTTNEQFF.

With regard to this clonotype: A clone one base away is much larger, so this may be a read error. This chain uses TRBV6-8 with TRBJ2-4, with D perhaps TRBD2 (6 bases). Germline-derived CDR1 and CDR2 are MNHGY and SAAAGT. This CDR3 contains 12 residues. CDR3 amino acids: CASGYSSGEQYF. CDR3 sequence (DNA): TGTGCCAGCGGTTACTCGTCGGGAGAGCAGTACTTC.

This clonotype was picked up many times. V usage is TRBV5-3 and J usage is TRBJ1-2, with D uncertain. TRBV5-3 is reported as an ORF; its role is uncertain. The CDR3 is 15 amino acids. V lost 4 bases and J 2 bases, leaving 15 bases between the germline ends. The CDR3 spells CARSIPQATNYGYTF. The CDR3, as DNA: TGTGCCAGAAGCATCCCGCAAGCTACCAACTATGGCTACACCTTC.

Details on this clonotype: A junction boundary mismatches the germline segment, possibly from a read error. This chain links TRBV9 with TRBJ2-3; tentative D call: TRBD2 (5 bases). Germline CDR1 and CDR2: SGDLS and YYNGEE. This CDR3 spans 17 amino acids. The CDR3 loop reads CAGSGLKGLQFTDTQYF. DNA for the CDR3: TGTGCCGGCAGCGGTTTAAAGGGATTGCAATTCACAGATACGCAGTATTTT.

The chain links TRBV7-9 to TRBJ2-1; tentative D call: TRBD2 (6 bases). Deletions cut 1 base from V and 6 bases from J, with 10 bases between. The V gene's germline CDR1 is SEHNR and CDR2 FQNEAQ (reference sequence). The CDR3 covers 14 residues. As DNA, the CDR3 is TGTGCCAGCAGCTTAGGCGGGGACGCCAATGAGCAGTTCTTC. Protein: CASSLGGDANEQFF. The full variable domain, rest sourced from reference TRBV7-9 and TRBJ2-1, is DTGVSQNPRHKITKRGQNVTFRCDPISEHNRLYWYRQTLGQGPEFLTYFQNEAQLEKSRLLSDRFSAERPKGSFSTLEIQRTEQGDSAMYLCASSLGGDANEQFFGPGTRLTVL.

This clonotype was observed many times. Here the CDR3 DNA reads TGTGCCAGCAGCATGCGGCATCCCATTTCAATTCGCACTGAAGCTTTCTTT. Amino acid sequence: CASSMRHPISIRTEAFF. V is TRBV3-1 and J is TRBJ1-1, with no clear D. Trimming shortened V by 5 bases and J by 4 bases, and 23 bases separated the two germline ends. CDR1 LGHDT and CDR2 YNNKEL come from the germline V gene (reference sequence). CDR3 size: 17 residues.

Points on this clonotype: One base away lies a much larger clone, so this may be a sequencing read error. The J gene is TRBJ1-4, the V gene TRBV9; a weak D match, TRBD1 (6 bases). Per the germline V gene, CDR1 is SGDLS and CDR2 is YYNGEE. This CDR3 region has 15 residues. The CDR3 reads CAGSVGRTVNEKLFF. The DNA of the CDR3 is TGTGCCGGCAGCGTAGGGAGGACAGTTAATGAAAAACTGTTTTTT.

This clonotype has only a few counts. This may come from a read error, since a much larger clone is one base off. As DNA, the CDR3 is TGTGCCAGCAGTAGGGTGATACGGGACTGGTCCACCTTC. This encodes CASSRVIRDWSTF. The chain combines TRBV12-3 or TRBV12-4 with TRBJ1-2; possible D gene TRBD1, 5 bases. The length of the CDR3 is 13 residues. Trimming took off 5 bases at V and 13 bases at J, with 20 bases between the two ends.

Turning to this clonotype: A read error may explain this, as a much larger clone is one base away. The CDR3 coding sequence is TGCGCCAGCAAAGTCCCATCGGTTCGAAAGACCTATGGCTACACCTTC. This encodes CASKVPSVRKTYGYTF. The chain is built from TRBV5-1 and TRBJ1-2; no firm D call. The germline V gene encodes CDR1 SGHRS and CDR2 YFSETQ. Between the trimmed V and J ends, which lost 6 bases and 4 bases, there was a span of 22 bases. CDR3 length: 16 amino acids.

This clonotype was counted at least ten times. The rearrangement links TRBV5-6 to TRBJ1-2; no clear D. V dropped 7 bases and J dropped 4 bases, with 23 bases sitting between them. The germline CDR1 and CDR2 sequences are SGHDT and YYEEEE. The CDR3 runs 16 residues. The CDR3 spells CASCILNSRKTYGYTF. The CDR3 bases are TGTGCCAGCTGTATTCTCAATAGTCGAAAGACCTATGGCTACACCTTC.

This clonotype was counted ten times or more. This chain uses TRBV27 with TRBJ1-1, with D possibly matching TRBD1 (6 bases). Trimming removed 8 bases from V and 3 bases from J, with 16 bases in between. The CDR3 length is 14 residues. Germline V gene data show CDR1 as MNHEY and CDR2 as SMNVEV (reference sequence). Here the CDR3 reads CASSKVRGDTEAFF. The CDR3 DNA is TGTGCCAGCTCCAAAGTAAGGGGGGACACTGAAGCTTTCTTT.

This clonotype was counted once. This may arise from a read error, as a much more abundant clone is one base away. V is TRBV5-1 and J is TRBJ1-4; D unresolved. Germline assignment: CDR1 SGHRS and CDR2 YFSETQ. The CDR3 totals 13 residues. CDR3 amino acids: CASGLAVDEKLFF. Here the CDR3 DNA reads TGCGCCAGCGGCTTGGCGGTAGACGAAAAACTGTTTTTT.

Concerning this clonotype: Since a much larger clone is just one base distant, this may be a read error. The CDR3 is CASSLVWTGNTEAFF. CDR3 coding DNA: TGCGCCAGCAGCTTGGTGTGGACAGGGAACACTGAAGCTTTCTTT. The chain combines TRBV5-1 with TRBJ1-1; TRBD1 matches 7 bases. The CDR3 has 15 residues. V dropped 0 bases and J dropped 1; count of bases not matched to a gene: 3. Germline assignment: CDR1 SGHRS and CDR2 YFSETQ.

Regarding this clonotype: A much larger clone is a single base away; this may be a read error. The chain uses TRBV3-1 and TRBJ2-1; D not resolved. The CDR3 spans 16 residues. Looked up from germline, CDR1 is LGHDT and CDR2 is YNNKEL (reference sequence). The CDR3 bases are TGTGCCAGCAGCCAAAGAATAGGTCGTTCCTACGATGAGCAGTTCTTC. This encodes CASSQRIGRSYDEQFF.